This T cell receptor (beta chain) appears in the sequencing data of a study of regulatory T cells in long-lasting Graves disease. Study-wide context: Graves' patients who were just diagnosed had used antithyroid drugs for under 3 months.

Germline CDR1 SGHRS, CDR2 YFSETQ. The CDR3 is 13 residues long. V was trimmed by 4 bases and J by 6 bases, leaving 12 bases between them. Specified time point: newly diagnosed GD, antithyroid drugs for less than 3 months. Scientists built the TCR library using RNA that was extracted from PBMCs. Per American Thyroid Association guidelines, Graves' disease was diagnosed. Sequencing libraries for TCR beta were prepared with iRepertoire HTBI primers and Arm-PCR of CDR3 regions. TCRdb recomputed calls from the multiplex PCR reads with MiXCR, one row per CDR3 protein. The sample yields about 540,000 distinct CDR3 sequences, 13% seen once. This clonotype was counted at least ten times. The same specimen was also included in a second study, on T cells in Graves' hyperthyroidism and ophthalmopathy.

This sequence joins TRBV5-1 and TRBJ2-3; the D gene is possibly TRBD2 (6 bases). This TCR derives from a man younger than 40 with Graves disease. Material: peripheral blood mononuclear cells (PBMCs), obtained at new diagnosis, from a patient treated with antithyroid drugs. The CDR3 coding sequence is TGCGCCAGCAGCCGTGGGGAGGTGGATACGCAGTATTTT. Protein product: CASSRGEVDTQYF.